This entry lists 7 T cell receptor beta chains sequenced from one sample in a study of response to subunit inactivated influenza vaccine. TCRdb re-called the RT-PCR reads with MiXCR, one entry per CDR3 protein. The sample carries hundreds of thousands of distinct CDR3 sequences, about 14% recorded once. Sequenced material: PBMCs from blood, taken about 14 days before vaccination. These receptor sequences come from a man between 50 and 59 years old who received an inactivated influenza vaccine.

The J gene is TRBJ2-3, the V gene TRBV12-3 or TRBV12-4; D uncertain. V shed 2 bases and J shed 0 bases, with 12 bases lying between them. This CDR3 region has 16 residues. CDR3 DNA: TGTGCCAGCAGTTTACGGGCAGGAAATAGCACAGATACGCAGTATTTT. It yields the protein CASSLRAGNSTDTQYF.

In this sample, this clonotype turned up a few times. V gene TRBV2 combines with J gene TRBJ2-2; D may be TRBD2 (6 bases). The ends were cut back, 7 bases at V and 3 bases at J, with 9 bases in the middle. The CDR3 consists of 13 residues. The germline gives CDR1 SNHLY, CDR2 FYNNEI. CDR3 residues: CASIRGYTGELFF. CDR3 DNA sequence: TGTGCCAGCATACGGGGGTACACCGGGGAGCTGTTTTTT.

This clonotype was seen more than once but under ten times. This rearrangement joins TRBV5-1 to TRBJ2-2, with D perhaps TRBD1 (5 bases). The germline V gene has CDR1 SGHRS and CDR2 YFSETQ. V lost 6 bases to trimming and J lost 5 bases, with 11 bases between them. The CDR3 has 13 amino acids. The CDR3 bases are TGCGCCAGCAAAACGACAGAAACCGGGGAGCTGTTTTTT. It codes for CASKTTETGELFF.

This clonotype was found many times. The chain employs TRBV5-1 and TRBJ2-7, with 7 bases aligning to TRBD1. CDR1 and CDR2 (germline): SGHRS, YFSETQ. This CDR3 contains 16 residues. Trimming removed 6 bases from V and 3 bases from J; junction bases left unmatched: 15. CDR3 sequence reads: CASKGTLGTALYEQYF. CDR3 bases: TGCGCCAGCAAAGGTACTTTGGGGACAGCCCTCTACGAGCAGTACTTC. Together with reference TRBV5-1 and TRBJ2-7, the CDR3 gives the full variable domain: KAGVTQTPRYLIKTRGQQVTLSCSPISGHRSVSWYQQTPGQGLQFLFEYFSETQRNKGNFPGRFSGRQFSNSRSEMNVSTLELGDSALYLCASKGTLGTALYEQYFGPGTRLTVT.

V usage is TRBV7-3 and J usage is TRBJ2-6; TRBD1 matches 11 bases. The CDR3 covers 19 residues. From germline, CDR1 is SGHTA and CDR2 FQGTGA. V trimming: 2 bases; J trimming: 0 bases; junction bases outside the gene matches: 6. The CDR3 DNA is TGTGCCAGCAGCTTATGGGACAGGGGGTCCCTCTCTGGGGCCAACGTCCTGACTTTC. Translation: CASSLWDRGSLSGANVLTF.

The chain is built from TRBV20-1 and TRBJ1-2, with 8 bases identical to TRBD1. The CDR3 consists of 13 residues. V trimming: 2 bases; J trimming: 8 bases; junction bases outside the gene matches: 7. Per the germline V gene, CDR1 is DFQATT and CDR2 is SNEGSKA (reference sequence). The chain's CDR3 is CSARFQGAGGYTF. In DNA form, the CDR3 reads TGCAGTGCTAGATTTCAGGGGGCGGGCGGCTACACCTTC.

A few counts support this clonotype. The chain has TRBV28 and TRBJ1-2; TRBD1 agrees at 8 bases. The J segment lost 10 bases and the V segment lost 2 bases, leaving 15 bases of the junction unmatched. CDR1 and CDR2 (germline): MDHEN, SYDVKM. This CDR3 is 16 amino acids long. CDR3 amino acids: CASSLGDRDRRRFYTF. The CDR3 nucleotides read TGTGCCAGCAGTTTAGGGGACCGGGACAGGAGAAGATTCTACACCTTC.